This TCR beta chain was retrieved from a study of technical replicates of blood from a handful of donors. Clones were sequenced by immunoSEQ multiplex PCR, and TCRdb holds only the in-frame ones, with some missing. The table has around 80,000 clones, around 94% seen once. Germline CDR1 and CDR2: SGDLS and YYNGEE. V shed 5 bases and J shed 4 bases, with 9 bases lying between them. This CDR3 contains 12 residues. Sequencing was carried out using T cells isolated from PBMCs. The TCR sequence derives from a human donor in good health. This chain uses TRBV9 with TRBJ1-1, with TRBD1 as a possible D gene (5 bases). CDR3 residues: CASSGGGTEAFF. The CDR3 DNA is TGTGCCAGCAGTGGGGGGGGCACTGAAGCTTTCTTT.